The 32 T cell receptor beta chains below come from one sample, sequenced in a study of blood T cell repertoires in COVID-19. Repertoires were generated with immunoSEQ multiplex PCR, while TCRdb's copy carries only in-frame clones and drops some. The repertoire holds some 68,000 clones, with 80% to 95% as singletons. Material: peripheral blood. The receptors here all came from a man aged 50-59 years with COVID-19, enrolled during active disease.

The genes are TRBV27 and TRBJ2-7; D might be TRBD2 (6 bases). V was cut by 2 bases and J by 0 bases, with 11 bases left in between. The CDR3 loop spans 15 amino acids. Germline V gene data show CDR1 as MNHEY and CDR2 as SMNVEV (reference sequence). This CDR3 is CASSLRRDVSYEQYF. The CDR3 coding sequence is TGTGCCAGCAGTTTAAGGCGGGACGTCTCCTACGAGCAGTACTTC.

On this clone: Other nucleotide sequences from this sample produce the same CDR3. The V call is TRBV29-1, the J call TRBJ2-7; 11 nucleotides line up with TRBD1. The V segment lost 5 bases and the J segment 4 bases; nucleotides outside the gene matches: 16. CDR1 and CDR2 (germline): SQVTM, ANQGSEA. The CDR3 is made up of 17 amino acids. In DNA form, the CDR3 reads TGCAGCGTTCAAACGGACAGGGGGCGGGGGGGAGTGTACGAGCAGTACTTC. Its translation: CSVQTDRGRGGVYEQYF.

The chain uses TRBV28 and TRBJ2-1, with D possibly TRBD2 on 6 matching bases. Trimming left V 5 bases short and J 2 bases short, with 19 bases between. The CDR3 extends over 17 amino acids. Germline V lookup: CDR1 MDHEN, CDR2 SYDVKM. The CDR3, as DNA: TGTGCCAGCAGTCCCCTGGGCGGGGCTACTCCCTACAATGAGCAGTTCTTC. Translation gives CASSPLGGATPYNEQFF. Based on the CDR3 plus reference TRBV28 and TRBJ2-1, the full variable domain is DVKVTQSSRYLVKRTGEKVFLECVQDMDHENMFWYRQDPGLGLRLIYFSYDVKMKEKGDIPEGYSVSREKKERFSLILESASTNQTSMYLCASSPLGGATPYNEQFFGPGTRLTVL.

Here the CDR3 reads CASSLGSGNLRETQYF. In nucleotides, the CDR3 is TGTGCCAGCAGCTTAGGGTCCGGGAACCTCCGGGAGACCCAGTACTTC. The chain recombines TRBV7-2 with TRBJ2-5, with D possibly being TRBD2 (5 bases). V lost 1 base and J 5 bases, leaving 17 bases between the germline ends. The germline gives CDR1 SGHTA, CDR2 FQGNSA. CDR3 length: 16 amino acids.

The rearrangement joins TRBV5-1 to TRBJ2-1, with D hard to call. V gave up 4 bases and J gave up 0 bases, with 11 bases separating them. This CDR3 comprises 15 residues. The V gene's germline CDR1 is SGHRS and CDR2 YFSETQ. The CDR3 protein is CASSTSPSSYNEQFF. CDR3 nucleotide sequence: TGCGCCAGCAGCACTTCACCGAGCTCCTACAATGAGCAGTTCTTC.

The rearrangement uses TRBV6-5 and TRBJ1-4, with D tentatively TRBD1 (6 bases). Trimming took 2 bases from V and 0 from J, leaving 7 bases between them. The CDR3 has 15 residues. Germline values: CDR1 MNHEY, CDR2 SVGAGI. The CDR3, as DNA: TGTGCCAGCAGTTACGGGGGCGCAACTAATGAAAAACTGTTTTTT. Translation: CASSYGGATNEKLFF.

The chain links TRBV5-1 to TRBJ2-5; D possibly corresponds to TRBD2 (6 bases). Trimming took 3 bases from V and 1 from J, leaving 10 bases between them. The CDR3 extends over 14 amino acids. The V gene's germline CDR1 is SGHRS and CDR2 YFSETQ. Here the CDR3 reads CASSSGLIQETQYF. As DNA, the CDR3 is TGCGCCAGCAGCTCGGGACTGATCCAAGAGACCCAGTACTTC.

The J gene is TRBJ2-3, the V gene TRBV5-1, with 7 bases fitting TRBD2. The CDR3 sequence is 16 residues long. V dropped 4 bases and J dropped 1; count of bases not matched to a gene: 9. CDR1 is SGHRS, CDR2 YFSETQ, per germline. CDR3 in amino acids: CASSNFTSVGTDTQYF. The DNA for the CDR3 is TGCGCCAGCAGCAATTTTACTAGCGTCGGCACAGATACGCAGTATTTT.

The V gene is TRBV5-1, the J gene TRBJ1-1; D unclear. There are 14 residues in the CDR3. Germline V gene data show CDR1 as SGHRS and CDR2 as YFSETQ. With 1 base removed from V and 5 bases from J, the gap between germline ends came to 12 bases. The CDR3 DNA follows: TGCGCCAGCAGCTTGATGGACTTTAAGACTGAAGCTTTCTTT. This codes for CASSLMDFKTEAFF.

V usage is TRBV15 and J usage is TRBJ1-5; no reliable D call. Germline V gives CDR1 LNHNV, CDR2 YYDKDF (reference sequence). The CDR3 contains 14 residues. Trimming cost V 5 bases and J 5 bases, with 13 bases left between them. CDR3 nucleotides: TGTGCCACCAGCCCTCGGGGTGGCTATCAGCCCCAGCATTTT. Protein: CATSPRGGYQPQHF.

For the CDR3, the DNA is TGTGCCAGCAGTGAAGCCGGGACATTGTGGACCACTGAAGCTTTCTTT. This sequence encodes CASSEAGTLWTTEAFF. The chain recombines TRBV6-1 with TRBJ1-1; a weak D match, TRBD1 (6 bases). Per the germline V gene, CDR1 is MNHNS and CDR2 is SASEGT. The ends were cut back, 0 bases at V and 4 bases at J, with 15 bases in the middle. This CDR3 has 16 amino acids.

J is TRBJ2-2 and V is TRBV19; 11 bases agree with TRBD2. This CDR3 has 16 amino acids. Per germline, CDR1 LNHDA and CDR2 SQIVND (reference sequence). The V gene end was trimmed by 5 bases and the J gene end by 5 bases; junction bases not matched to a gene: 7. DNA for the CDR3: TGTGCCAGTAGTCCAACAACTAGCGGGAGAACCGGGGAGCTGTTTTTT. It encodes CASSPTTSGRTGELFF.

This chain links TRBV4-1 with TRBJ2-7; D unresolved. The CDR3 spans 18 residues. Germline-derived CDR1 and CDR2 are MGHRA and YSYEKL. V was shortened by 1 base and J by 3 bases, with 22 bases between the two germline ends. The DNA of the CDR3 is TGCGCCAGCAGCCAAGGACTTTTACTACGAGGAGAAAACTACGAGCAGTACTTC. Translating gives CASSQGLLLRGENYEQYF.

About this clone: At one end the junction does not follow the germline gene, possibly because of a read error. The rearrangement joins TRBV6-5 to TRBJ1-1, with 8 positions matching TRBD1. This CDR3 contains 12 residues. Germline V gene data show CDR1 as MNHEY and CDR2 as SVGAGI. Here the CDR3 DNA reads TGTGCCAGCAGTTACCCGGGACAGGACCCCCGCTTT. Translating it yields CASSYPGQDPRF.

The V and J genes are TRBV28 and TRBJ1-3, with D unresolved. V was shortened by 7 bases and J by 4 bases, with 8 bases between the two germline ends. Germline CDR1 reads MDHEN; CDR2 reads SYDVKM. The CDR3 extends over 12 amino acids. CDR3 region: CASTGNGNTIYF. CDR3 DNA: TGTGCCAGCACGGGGAACGGAAACACCATATATTTT. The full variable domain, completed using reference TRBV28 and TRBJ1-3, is DVKVTQSSRYLVKRTGEKVFLECVQDMDHENMFWYRQDPGLGLRLIYFSYDVKMKEKGDIPEGYSVSREKKERFSLILESASTNQTSMYLCASTGNGNTIYFGEGSWLTVV.

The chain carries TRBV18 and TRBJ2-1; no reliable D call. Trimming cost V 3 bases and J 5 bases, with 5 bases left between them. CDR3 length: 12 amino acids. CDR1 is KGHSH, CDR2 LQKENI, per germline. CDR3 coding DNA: TGTGCCAGCTCACCCCTTAACAATGAGCAGTTCTTC. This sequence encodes CASSPLNNEQFF.

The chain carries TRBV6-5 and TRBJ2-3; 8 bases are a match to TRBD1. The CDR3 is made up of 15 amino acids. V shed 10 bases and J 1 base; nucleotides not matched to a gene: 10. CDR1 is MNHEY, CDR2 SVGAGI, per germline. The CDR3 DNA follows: TGTGCCATCCCGGCCGACAGGGGCGGCACAGATACGCAGTATTTT. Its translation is CAIPADRGGTDTQYF.

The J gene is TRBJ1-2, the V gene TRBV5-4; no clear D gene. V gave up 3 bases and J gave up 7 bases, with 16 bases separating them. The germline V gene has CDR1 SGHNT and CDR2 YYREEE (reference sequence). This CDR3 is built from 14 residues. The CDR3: CASSSGSGRPGYTF. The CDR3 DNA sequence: TGTGCCAGCAGCTCAGGCAGTGGCCGGCCTGGCTACACCTTC.

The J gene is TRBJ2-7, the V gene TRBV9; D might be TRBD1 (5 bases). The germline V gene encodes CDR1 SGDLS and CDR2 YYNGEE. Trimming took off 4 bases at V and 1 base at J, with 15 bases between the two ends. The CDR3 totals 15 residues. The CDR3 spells CASSPNSAGSYEQYF. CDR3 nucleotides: TGTGCCAGCAGCCCCAACTCGGCAGGGTCCTACGAGCAGTACTTC.

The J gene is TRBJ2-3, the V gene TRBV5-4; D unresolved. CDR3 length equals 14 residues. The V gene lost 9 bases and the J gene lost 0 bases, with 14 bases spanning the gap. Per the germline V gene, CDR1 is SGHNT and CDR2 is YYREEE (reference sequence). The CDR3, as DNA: TGTGCCATCAAGGTGGCTAGAAGCACAGATACGCAGTATTTT. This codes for CAIKVARSTDTQYF.

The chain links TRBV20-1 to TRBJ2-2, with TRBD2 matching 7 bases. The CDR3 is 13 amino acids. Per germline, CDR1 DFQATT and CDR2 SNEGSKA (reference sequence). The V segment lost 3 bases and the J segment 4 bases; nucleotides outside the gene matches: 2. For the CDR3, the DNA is TGCAGTGCTAGTTGGGGGGGCACCGGGGAGCTGTTTTTT. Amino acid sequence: CSASWGGTGELFF.

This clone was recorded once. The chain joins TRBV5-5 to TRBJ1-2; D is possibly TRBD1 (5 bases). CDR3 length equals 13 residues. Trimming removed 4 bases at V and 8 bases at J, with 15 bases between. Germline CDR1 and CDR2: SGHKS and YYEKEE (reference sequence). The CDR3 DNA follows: TGTGCCAGCAGCGTGAGATTCAGGGAAGGCTACACCTTC. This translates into CASSVRFREGYTF.

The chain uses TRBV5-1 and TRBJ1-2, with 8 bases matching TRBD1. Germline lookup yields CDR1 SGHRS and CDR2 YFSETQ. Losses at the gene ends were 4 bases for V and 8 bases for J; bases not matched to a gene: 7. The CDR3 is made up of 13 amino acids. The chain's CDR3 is CASSPQGAEGYTF. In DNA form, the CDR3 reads TGCGCCAGCAGCCCTCAGGGGGCGGAGGGCTACACCTTC.

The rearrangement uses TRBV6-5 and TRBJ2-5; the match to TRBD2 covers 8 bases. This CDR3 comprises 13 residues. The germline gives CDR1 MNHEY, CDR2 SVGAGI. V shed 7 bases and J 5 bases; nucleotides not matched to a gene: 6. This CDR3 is CASTVTSEETQYF. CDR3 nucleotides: TGTGCCAGCACTGTGACTAGCGAGGAGACCCAGTACTTC.

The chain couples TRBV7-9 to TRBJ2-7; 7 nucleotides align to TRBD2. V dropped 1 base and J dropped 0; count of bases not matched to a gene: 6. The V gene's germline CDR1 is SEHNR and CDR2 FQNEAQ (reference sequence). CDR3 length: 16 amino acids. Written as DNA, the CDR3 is TGTGCCAGCAGCTTAGGCCTAGCGGAGACCTCCTACGAGCAGTACTTC. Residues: CASSLGLAETSYEQYF. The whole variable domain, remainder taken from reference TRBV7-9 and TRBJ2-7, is DTGVSQNPRHKITKRGQNVTFRCDPISEHNRLYWYRQTLGQGPEFLTYFQNEAQLEKSRLLSDRFSAERPKGSFSTLEIQRTEQGDSAMYLCASSLGLAETSYEQYFGPGTRLTVT.

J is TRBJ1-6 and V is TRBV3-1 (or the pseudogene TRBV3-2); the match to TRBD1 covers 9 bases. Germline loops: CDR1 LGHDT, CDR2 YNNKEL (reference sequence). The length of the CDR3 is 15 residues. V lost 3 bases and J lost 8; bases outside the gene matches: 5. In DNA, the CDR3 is TGTGCCAGCAGCCACCGGACAGGGGTGGATTCACCCCTCCACTTT. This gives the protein CASSHRTGVDSPLHF.

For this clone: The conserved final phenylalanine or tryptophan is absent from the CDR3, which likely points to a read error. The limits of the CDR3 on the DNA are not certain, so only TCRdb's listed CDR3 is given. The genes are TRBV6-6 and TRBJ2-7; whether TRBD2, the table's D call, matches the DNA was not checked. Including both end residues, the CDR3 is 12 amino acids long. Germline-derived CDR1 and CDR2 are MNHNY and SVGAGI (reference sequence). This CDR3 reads CASRSGLAGVAL.

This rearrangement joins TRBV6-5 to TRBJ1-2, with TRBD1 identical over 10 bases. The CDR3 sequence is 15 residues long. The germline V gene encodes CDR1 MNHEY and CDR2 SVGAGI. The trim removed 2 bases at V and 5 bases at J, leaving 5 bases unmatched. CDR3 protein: CASSYSDRGQYGYTF. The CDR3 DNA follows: TGTGCCAGCAGTTACAGCGACAGGGGGCAATATGGCTACACCTTC.

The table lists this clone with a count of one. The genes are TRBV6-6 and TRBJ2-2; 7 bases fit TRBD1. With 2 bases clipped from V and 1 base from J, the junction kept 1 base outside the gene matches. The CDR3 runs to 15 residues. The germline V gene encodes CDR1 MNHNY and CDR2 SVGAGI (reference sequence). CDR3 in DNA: TGTGCCAGCAGTTACAGACAGGGGAACACCGGGGAGCTGTTTTTT. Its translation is CASSYRQGNTGELFF.

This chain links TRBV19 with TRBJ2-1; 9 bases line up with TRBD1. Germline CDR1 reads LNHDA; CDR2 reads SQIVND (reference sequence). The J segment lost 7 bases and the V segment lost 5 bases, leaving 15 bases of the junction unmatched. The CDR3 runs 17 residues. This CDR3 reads CASSLVPGQGHSNEQFF. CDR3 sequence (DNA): TGTGCCAGTAGTTTAGTCCCGGGACAGGGTCATTCGAATGAGCAGTTCTTC.

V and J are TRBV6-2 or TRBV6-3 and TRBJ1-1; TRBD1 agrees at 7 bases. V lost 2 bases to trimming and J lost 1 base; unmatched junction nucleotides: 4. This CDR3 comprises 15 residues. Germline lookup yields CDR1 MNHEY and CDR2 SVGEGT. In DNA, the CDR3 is TGTGCCAGCAGTTACCCACAGGGGACGAACACTGAAGCTTTCTTT. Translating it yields CASSYPQGTNTEAFF.

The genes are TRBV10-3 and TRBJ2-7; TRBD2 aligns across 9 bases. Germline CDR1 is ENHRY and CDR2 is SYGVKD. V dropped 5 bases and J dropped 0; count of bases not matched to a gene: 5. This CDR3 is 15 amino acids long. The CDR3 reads CAISRTSVSSYEQYF. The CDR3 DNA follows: TGTGCCATCAGTAGGACTAGCGTAAGCTCCTACGAGCAGTACTTC.